The present T cell receptor beta chain was sequenced within a study of blood T cell repertoires in COVID-19. TCRdb keeps only in-frame clones here, not all; method: immunoSEQ multiplex PCR. This table holds 150,000 to 200,000 clones, about 83% found once. This receptor was obtained from a man in his 70s who had recovered from COVID-19. The sample consisted of peripheral blood.

DNA for the CDR3: TGTGCCAGCAGTCCCAAGCGGGGGCAGCCCCAGCATTTT. It is translated as CASSPKRGQPQHF. This rearrangement joins TRBV2 to TRBJ1-5; D perhaps matches TRBD1 (5 bases). In germline, CDR1 is SNHLY, CDR2 FYNNEI. With 5 bases removed from V and 7 bases from J, the gap between germline ends came to 12 bases. The CDR3 is made up of 13 amino acids.